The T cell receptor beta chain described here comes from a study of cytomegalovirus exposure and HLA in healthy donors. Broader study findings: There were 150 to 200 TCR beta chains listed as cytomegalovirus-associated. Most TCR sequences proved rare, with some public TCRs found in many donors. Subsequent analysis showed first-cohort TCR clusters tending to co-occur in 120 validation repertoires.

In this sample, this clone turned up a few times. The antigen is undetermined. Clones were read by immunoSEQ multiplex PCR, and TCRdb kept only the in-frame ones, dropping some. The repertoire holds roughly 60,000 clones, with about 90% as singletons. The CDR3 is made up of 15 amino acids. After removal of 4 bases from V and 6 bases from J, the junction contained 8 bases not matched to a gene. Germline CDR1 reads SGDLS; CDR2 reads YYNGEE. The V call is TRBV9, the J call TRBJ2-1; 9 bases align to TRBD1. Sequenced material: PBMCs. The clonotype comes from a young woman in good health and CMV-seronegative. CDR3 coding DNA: TGTGCCAGCAGCCCAGGGGCGGACAGGGGCAATGAGCAGTTCTTC. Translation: CASSPGADRGNEQFF.